This T cell receptor beta chain was observed in a study of blood T cell repertoires in COVID-19. In the authors' methods: Reference gene primer amplification gave estimated nucleated cell counts. Here immunoSEQ multiplex PCR was the method, and the copy in TCRdb shows in-frame clones only, minus some. That table is the source of V, J and clone size, and D and trimming were worked out from the DNA. The table has hundreds of thousands of clones, 87% seen once. The CDR3 totals 17 residues. V was pared by 3 bases and J by 5 bases, with 17 bases between. CDR1 is LNHDA, CDR2 SQIVND, per germline (reference sequence).

The gene calls are TRBV19 and TRBJ1-6; the D is unclear. The sequence derives from a woman aged 45-65 years with COVID-19, enrolled during active disease. Sequencing input: peripheral blood. For the CDR3, the DNA is TGTGCCAGTAGTATCGGCTTTTGGTCGGGGAATAATTCACCCCTCCACTTT. This codes for CASSIGFWSGNNSPLHF. Filled out from reference TRBV19 and TRBJ1-6, the complete variable domain reads DGGITQSPKYLFRKEGQNVTLSCEQNLNHDAMYWYRQDPGQGLRLIYYSQIVNDFQKGDIAEGYSVSREKKESFPLTVTSAQKNPTAFYLCASSIGFWSGNNSPLHFGNGTRLTVT.